The entry below gives a single TCR beta chain sequence along with its context. Its matching antigen is unknown. These data belong to a study of T cell responses to AZD1222 COVID-19 vaccine. Study-level points and caveats: Spike was spanned by vaccine-associated CD4 TCRs, which were dominant at 160-218 and 743-854. Among the donors, most were white British and more were female, and clonal diversity was possibly underestimated. Sampling captured repertoires only after the peak T cell response.

The V end was cut by 3 bases, the J end by 3 bases, with 20 bases between. In germline, CDR1 is KGHDR, CDR2 SFDVKD. This CDR3 region has 17 residues. Sequenced by immunoSEQ multiplex PCR; TCRdb stores in-frame clones only, minus some. This table holds 130,000 to 150,000 clones, just over 90% found once. The TCR comes from an adult in good health. This material consisted of peripheral blood, taken on day 0 of AZD1222 vaccination. The V gene is TRBV24-1, the J gene TRBJ2-7; the D gene is possibly TRBD2 (6 bases). CDR3 residues: CATSDPPRAGNNYEQYF. The CDR3 nucleotides read TGTGCCACCAGTGATCCCCCGAGGGCGGGGAACAACTACGAGCAGTACTTC.